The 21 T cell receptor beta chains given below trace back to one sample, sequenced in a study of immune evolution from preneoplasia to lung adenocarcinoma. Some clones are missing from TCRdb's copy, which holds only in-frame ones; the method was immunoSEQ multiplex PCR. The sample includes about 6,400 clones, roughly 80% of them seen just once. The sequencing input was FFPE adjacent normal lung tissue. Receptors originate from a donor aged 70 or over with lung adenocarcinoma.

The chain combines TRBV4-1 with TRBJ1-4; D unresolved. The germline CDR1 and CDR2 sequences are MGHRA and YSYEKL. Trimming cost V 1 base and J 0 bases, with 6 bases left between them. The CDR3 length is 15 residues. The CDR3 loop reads CASSQVGSTNEKLFF. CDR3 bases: TGCGCCAGCAGCCAAGTTGGGTCAACTAATGAAAAACTGTTTTTT.

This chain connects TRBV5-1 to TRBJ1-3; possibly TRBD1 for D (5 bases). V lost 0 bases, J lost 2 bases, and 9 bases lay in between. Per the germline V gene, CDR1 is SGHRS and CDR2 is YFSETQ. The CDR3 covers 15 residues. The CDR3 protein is CASSLGGLAGNTIYF. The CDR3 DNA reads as TGCGCCAGCAGCTTGGGGGGCCTTGCTGGAAACACCATATATTTT.

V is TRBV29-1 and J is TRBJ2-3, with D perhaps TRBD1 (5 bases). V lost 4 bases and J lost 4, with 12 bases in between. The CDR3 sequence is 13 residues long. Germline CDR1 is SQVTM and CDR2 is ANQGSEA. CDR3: CSVGLTGSDTQYF. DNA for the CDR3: TGCAGCGTTGGTCTTACAGGATCAGATACGCAGTATTTT.

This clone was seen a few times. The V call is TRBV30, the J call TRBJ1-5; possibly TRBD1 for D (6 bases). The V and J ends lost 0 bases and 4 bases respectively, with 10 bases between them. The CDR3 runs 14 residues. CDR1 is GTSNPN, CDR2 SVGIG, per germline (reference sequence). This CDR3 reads CAWSVRDKNQPQHF. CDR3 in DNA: TGTGCCTGGAGTGTACGGGACAAAAATCAGCCCCAGCATTTT.

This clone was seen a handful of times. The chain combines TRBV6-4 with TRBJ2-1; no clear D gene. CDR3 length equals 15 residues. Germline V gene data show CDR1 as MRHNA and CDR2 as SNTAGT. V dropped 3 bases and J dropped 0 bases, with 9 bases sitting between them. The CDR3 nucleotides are TGTGCCAGCAGTGAGACGAGTGGCTCCTACAATGAGCAGTTCTTC. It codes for CASSETSGSYNEQFF.

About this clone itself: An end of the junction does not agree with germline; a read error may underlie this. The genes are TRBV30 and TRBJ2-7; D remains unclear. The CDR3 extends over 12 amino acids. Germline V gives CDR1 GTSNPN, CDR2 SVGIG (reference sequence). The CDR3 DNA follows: TGTGCCCGGAGTCCACGGACGTACGAGCAGTACTTC. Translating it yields CARSPRTYEQYF.

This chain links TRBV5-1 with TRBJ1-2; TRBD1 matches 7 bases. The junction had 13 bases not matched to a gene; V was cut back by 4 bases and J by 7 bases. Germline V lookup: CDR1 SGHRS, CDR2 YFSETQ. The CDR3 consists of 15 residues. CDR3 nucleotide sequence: TGCGCCAGCAGCCAGATGGAGGGGGCAGGAGGTGGCTACACCTTC. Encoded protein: CASSQMEGAGGGYTF. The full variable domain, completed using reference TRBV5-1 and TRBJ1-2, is KAGVTQTPRYLIKTRGQQVTLSCSPISGHRSVSWYQQTPGQGLQFLFEYFSETQRNKGNFPGRFSGRQFSNSRSEMNVSTLELGDSALYLCASSQMEGAGGGYTFGSGTRLTVV.

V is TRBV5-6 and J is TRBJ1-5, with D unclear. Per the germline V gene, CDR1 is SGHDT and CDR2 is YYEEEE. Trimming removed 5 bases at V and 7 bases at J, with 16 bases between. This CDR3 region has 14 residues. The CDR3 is CASRPGPPKQPQHF. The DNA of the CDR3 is TGTGCCAGCAGACCAGGACCTCCCAAGCAGCCCCAGCATTTT.

DNA of the CDR3: TGTGCCAGCAGTCTAAAAGGACTAGCGGGGGCAGAGCAGTACTTC. It translates to CASSLKGLAGAEQYF. V and J are TRBV27 and TRBJ2-7; TRBD2 aligns across 13 bases. The CDR3 is 15 residues long. Trimming at V came to 5 bases and at J to 7 bases, leaving 8 bases not matched to a gene. Germline loops: CDR1 MNHEY, CDR2 SMNVEV (reference sequence).

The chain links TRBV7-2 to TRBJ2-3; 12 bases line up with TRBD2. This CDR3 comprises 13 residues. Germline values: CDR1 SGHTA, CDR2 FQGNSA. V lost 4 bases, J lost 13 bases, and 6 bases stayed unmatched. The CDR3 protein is CASSSPTSGGKYF. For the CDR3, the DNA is TGTGCCAGCAGCTCTCCGACTAGCGGGGGAAAGTATTTT.

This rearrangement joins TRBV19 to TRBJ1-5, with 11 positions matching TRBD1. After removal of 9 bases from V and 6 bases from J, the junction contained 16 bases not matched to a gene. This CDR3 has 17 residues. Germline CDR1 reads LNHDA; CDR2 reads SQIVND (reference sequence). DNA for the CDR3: TGTGCCAGACGGGACAGGGGGATTAGCTTGGAGGGTCAGCCCCAGCATTTT. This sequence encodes CARRDRGISLEGQPQHF.

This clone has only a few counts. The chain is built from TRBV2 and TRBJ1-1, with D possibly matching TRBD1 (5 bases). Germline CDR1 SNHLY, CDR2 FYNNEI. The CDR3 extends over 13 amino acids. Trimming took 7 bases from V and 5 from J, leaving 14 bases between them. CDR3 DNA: TGTGCCAGCATAGGAAGGGGCCGGACTGAAGCTTTCTTT. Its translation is CASIGRGRTEAFF. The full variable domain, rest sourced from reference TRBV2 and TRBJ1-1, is EPEVTQTPSHQVTQMGQEVILRCVPISNHLYFYWYRQILGQKVEFLVSFYNNEISEKSEIFDDQFSVERPDGSNFTLKIRSTKLEDSAMYFCASIGRGRTEAFFGQGTRLTVV.

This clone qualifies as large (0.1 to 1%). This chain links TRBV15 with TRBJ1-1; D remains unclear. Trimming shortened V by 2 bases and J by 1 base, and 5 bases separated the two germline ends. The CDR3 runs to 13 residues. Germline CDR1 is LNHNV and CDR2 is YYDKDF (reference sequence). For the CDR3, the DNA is TGTGCCACCAGCAGACGAGAGAACACTGAAGCTTTCTTT. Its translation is CATSRRENTEAFF.

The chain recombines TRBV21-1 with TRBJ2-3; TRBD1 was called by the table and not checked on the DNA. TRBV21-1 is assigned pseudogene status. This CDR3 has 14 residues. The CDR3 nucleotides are TGTGCCAGCAGCAAAGGGGACAGAGGAGATACGCAGTATTTT. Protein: CASSKGDRGDTQYF.

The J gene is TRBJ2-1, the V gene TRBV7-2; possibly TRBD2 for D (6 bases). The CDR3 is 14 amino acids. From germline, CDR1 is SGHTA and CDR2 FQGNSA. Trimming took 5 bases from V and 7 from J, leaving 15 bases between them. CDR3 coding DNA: TGTGCCAGCAGCACCGGGACTTTGTTTAATGAGCAGTTCTTC. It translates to CASSTGTLFNEQFF.

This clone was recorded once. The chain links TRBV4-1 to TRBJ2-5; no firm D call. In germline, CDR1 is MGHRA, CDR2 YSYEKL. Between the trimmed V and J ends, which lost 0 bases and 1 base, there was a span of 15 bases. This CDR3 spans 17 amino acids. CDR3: CASSQEWKSGSQETQYF. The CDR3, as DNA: TGCGCCAGCAGCCAAGAGTGGAAGTCCGGCAGCCAAGAGACCCAGTACTTC.

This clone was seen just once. CDR3 DNA sequence: TGTGCCAGCAGCTCACTCTTTGGGGAGACCCAGTACTTC. The encoded protein is CASSSLFGETQYF. V gene TRBV7-3 combines with J gene TRBJ2-5; D is unresolved. V dropped 4 bases and J dropped 5 bases, with 11 bases sitting between them. The CDR3 consists of 13 residues. Germline CDR1 is SGHTA and CDR2 is FQGTGA.

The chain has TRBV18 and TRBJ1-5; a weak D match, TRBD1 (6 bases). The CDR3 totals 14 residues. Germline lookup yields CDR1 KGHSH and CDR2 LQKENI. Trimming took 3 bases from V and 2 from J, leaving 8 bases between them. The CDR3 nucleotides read TGTGCCAGCTCACCCGAGGGGGGCAATCAGCCCCAGCATTTT. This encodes CASSPEGGNQPQHF.

The CDR3 spells CASSPGFGDSETQYF. CDR3 DNA sequence: TGTGCCAGCAGCCCGGGGTTCGGGGATTCGGAGACCCAGTACTTC. The chain employs TRBV5-8 and TRBJ2-5; D may be TRBD2 (5 bases). V was shortened by 4 bases and J by 5 bases, with 18 bases between the two germline ends. The CDR3 consists of 15 residues. Germline lookup yields CDR1 SGHTS and CDR2 YDEGEE.

In DNA form, the CDR3 reads TGTGCCAGCTCCCCCGGGACAGGGAGAGACACCATATATTTT. It specifies CASSPGTGRDTIYF. V is TRBV18 and J is TRBJ1-3; TRBD1 matches 9 bases. The V and J ends lost 6 bases and 8 bases, in that order; junction bases with no gene match: 8. The CDR3 extends over 14 amino acids. The germline V gene has CDR1 KGHSH and CDR2 LQKENI.

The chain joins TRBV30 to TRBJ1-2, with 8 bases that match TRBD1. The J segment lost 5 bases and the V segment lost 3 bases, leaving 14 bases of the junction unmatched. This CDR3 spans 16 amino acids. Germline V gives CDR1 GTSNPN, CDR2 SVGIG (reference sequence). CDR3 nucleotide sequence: TGTGCCTGGAGCATACGGACAGGGATAGTTGGGTATGGCTACACCTTC. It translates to CAWSIRTGIVGYGYTF.